This T cell receptor beta chain was sequenced for a study of blood T cell repertoires in COVID-19. Study as a whole: The United States, Italy and Spain provided the acute and convalescent COVID-19 samples.

Data came from immunoSEQ multiplex PCR; TCRdb stores just in-frame clones and leaves some out. The sample holds tens of thousands of clones, approximately 88% seen once. Trimming pared 1 base from V and 5 bases from J, leaving 17 bases between. Germline V gene sequence: CDR1 LGHDT, CDR2 YNNKEL (reference sequence). CDR3 length: 16 amino acids. The receptor was isolated from a man older than 75 with active or convalescent COVID-19. The V gene is TRBV3-1 (or the pseudogene TRBV3-2), the J gene TRBJ2-5; perhaps TRBD1 as D (6 bases). Material for sequencing was peripheral blood. Here the CDR3 reads CASSQVQGRRMETQYF. In nucleotides, the CDR3 is TGTGCCAGCAGCCAAGTACAGGGAAGGAGAATGGAGACCCAGTACTTC.